What follows describes a single T cell receptor (beta chain). Its antigen is unknown. The CDR3 is 16 amino acids. J gave up 2 bases and V 0 bases, and 6 bases lay outside the gene matches. CDR1 and CDR2 (germline): LGHNA, YNFKEQ. The data were taken from a study of identical twins. A template switching step contributed a universal primer site, while unique molecular identifiers were present in the cDNA. TCRdb passed the 5' RACE reads through MiXCR, listing each CDR3 protein once. Of about 920,000 distinct CDR3 sequences listed, about 12% were seen once; the top ten hold around 1.5%. Study-level points and caveats: Memory repertoires lacked the insertion deficit that abundant cord blood beta clonotypes showed.

These data were likewise used in another study, on yellow fever vaccine responses in identical twins. That paper states: Reportedly, the T cell response mounted by twins to vaccine seemed partly convergent, partly personalized.

The TCR sequence derives from a woman aged 18 to 35 in good health. This chain joins TRBV4-2 and TRBJ1-2; 7 bases line up with TRBD1. The sample was PBMCs. The CDR3 spells CASSQDSDRANYGYTF. The CDR3 DNA reads TGTGCCAGCAGCCAAGACTCCGACAGGGCAAACTATGGCTACACCTTC.